Described below is a single T cell receptor beta chain sequence and its context. One junction end disagrees with the germline gene, perhaps due to a read error. Looked up from germline, CDR1 is SGHNT and CDR2 is YENEEA. The CDR3 runs to 14 residues. The sample comes from a study of tumor-infiltrating lymphocytes in primary liver carcinoma. On the study more broadly: Patients included men and women of 30 to 69 years. These were node-negative, non-metastatic T1-T3 tumors of about 4 to 11 cm.

RNA and DNA were co-extracted from about 19-30 mg of unsorted bulk tissue. Every one of the tumor samples had a viable tumor cell content above 75%. From approximately 0.5 ug of total RNA, TCR beta-specific cDNA was reverse-transcribed using a constant-region primer. Libraries covering TCR beta were generated through three nested multiplex PCR rounds (using a slightly modified ARM-PCR). Amplification in the first two PCR rounds was performed using TRBV1-TRBV30 forward primers and a C-beta reverse primer for 10 cycles each. In TCRdb, the multiplex PCR reads were re-called with MiXCR into one record per CDR3 protein. Here the sample spans about 21,000 distinct CDR3 sequences, about 80% being singletons.

The material sequenced was liver tumor tissue from sampling region 1. Regarding subset: tumor region T1, superior pole. The TCR sequence derives from a woman between 25 and 40 years old with primary liver carcinoma and hepatitis B virus infection. V gene TRBV11-3 combines with J gene TRBJ2-3, with D perhaps TRBD1 or TRBD2 (5 bases each). The DNA for the CDR3 is TGTGCCAGCGGCTTTGGGACGCCAATGGCACCGCAGTATTTT. Protein product: CASGFGTPMAPQYF.